The 2 T cell receptor beta chains below were found in one sample sequenced in a study of blood T cell repertoires in COVID-19. Using immunoSEQ multiplex PCR, the repertoire was profiled, and TCRdb retains in-frame clones only, with some absent. Of around 270,000 clones listed, more than 85% are singletons. The specimen sequenced was peripheral blood. The origin of the receptors is a man aged 30 to 45 with acute or convalescent COVID-19.

The rearrangement uses TRBV5-1 and TRBJ2-2; maybe TRBD1 (6 bases). This CDR3 comprises 17 residues. Germline V lookup: CDR1 SGHRS, CDR2 YFSETQ. V was trimmed by 1 base and J by 1 base, leaving 14 bases between them. Here the CDR3 reads CASSLMGAGLNTGELFF. In DNA form, the CDR3 reads TGCGCCAGCAGCTTGATGGGGGCCGGACTGAACACCGGGGAGCTGTTTTTT.

The genes are TRBV28 and TRBJ1-2; 8 bases align to TRBD1. The CDR3 length is 14 residues. The V gene's germline CDR1 is MDHEN and CDR2 SYDVKM. With V trimmed by 6 bases and J by 2 bases, 5 bases remained unmatched. The DNA for the CDR3 is TGTGCCAGCAGAAATACAGGGGGGAACTATGGCTACACCTTC. Encoded protein: CASRNTGGNYGYTF.